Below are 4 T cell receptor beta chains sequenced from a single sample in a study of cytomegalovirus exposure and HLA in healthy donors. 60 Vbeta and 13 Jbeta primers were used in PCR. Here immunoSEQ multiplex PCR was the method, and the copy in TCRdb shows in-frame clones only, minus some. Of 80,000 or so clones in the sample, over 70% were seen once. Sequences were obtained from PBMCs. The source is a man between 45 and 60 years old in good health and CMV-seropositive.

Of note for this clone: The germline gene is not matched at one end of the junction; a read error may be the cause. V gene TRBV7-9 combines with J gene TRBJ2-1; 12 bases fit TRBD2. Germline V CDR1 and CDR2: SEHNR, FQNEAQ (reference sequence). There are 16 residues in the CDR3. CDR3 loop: CSSSLALAGGPEEQFF. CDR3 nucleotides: TGTTCCAGCAGCTTAGCGCTAGCGGGAGGGCCTGAGGAGCAGTTCTTC.

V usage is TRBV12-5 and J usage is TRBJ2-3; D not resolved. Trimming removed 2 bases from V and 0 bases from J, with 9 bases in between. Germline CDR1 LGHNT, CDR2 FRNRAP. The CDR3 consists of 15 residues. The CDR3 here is CASGLNYLSTDTQYF. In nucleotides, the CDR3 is TGTGCTAGTGGTTTGAACTACCTGAGCACAGATACGCAGTATTTT.

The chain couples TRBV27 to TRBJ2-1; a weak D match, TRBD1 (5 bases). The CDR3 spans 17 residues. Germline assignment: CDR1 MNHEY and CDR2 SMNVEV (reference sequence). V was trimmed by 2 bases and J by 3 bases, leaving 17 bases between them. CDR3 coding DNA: TGTGCCAGCAGTTTACGCTTCGCAGGGTTGGGCTACAATGAGCAGTTCTTC. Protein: CASSLRFAGLGYNEQFF.

This CDR3 reads CASSQNTGTAGELFF. CDR3 in DNA: TGTGCCAGCAGCCAAAACACAGGGACAGCCGGGGAGCTGTTTTTT. V and J are TRBV4-2 and TRBJ2-2; TRBD1 agrees at 7 bases. The junction had 6 bases not matched to a gene; V was cut back by 2 bases and J by 6 bases. This CDR3 has 15 residues. Germline V gives CDR1 LGHNA, CDR2 YNFKEQ.